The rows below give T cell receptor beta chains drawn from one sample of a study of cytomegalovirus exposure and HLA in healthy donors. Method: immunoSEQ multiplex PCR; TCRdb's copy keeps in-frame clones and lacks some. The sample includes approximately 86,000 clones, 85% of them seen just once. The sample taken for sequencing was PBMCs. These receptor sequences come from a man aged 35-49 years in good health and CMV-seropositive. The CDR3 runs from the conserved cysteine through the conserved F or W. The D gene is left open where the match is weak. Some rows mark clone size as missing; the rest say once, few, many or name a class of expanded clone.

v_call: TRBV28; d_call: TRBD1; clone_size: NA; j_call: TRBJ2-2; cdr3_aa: CASSLTGGYMNTGELFF; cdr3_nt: TGTGCCAGCAGTTTGACAGGGGGGTACATGAACACCGGGGAGCTGTTTTTT
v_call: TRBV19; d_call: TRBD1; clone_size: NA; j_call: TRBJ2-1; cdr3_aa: CASSIPGTGNNEQFF; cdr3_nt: TGTGCCAGTAGTATCCCAGGGACAGGGAACAATGAGCAGTTCTTC
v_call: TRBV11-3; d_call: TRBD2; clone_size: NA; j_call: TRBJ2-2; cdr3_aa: CASSPGVAGDTGELFF; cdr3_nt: TGTGCCAGCAGCCCCGGAGTAGCGGGAGACACCGGGGAGCTGTTTTTT
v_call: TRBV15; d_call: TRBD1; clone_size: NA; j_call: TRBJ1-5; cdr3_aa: CATSRDRVRQPQHF; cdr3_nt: TGTGCCACCAGCAGGGACAGGGTCAGGCAGCCCCAGCATTTT
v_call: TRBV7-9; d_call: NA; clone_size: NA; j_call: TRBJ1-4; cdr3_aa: CASRAGGGEEKLFF; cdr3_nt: TGTGCCAGCAGAGCCGGGGGGGGAGAGGAAAAACTGTTTTTT
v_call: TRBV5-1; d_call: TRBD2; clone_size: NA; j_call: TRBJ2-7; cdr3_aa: CASSLEQGGSYEQYF; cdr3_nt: TGCGCCAGCAGCTTGGAGCAGGGAGGGTCCTACGAGCAGTACTTC
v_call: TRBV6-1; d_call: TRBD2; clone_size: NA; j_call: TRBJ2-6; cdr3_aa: CASSELVAGGLRANVLTF; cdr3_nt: TGTGCCAGCAGTGAGTTAGTGGCGGGGGGCCTGAGGGCCAACGTCCTGACTTTC
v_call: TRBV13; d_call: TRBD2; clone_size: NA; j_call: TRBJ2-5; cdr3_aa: CASSPGTSGSDFQETQYF; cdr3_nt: TGTGCCAGCAGCCCAGGGACTAGCGGGAGCGACTTTCAAGAGACCCAGTACTTC
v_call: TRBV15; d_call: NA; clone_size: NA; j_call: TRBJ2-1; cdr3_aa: CATSNDRINNEQFF; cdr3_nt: TGTGCCACCAGCAACGACAGGATCAACAATGAGCAGTTCTTC
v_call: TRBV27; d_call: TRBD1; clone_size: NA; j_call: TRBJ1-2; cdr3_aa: CASSLTGSTNYGYTF; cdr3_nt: TGTGCCAGCAGTTTGACAGGGTCGACTAACTATGGCTACACCTTC
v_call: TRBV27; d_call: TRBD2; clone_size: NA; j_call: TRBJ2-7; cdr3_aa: CASSLWGAGPYEQYF; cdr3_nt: TGTGCCAGCAGTCTTTGGGGAGCGGGACCCTACGAGCAGTACTTC
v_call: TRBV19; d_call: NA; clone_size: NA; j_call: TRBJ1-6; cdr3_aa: CASSIGEGPLHF; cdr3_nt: TGTGCCAGTAGTATAGGGGAGGGGCCCCTCCACTTT
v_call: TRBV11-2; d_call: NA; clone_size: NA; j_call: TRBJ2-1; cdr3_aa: CASSYASQNNEQFF; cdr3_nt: TGTGCCAGCAGCTACGCCTCGCAGAACAATGAGCAGTTCTTC
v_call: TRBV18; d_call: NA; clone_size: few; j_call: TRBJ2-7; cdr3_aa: CASSPAGQGGNEQYF; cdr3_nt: TGTGCCAGCTCACCAGCAGGGCAGGGTGGGAACGAGCAGTACTTC
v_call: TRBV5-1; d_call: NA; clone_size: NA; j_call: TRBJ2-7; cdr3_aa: CASSYLMGQSNEQYF; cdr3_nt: TGCGCCAGCAGCTACCTTATGGGACAAAGCAACGAGCAGTACTTC
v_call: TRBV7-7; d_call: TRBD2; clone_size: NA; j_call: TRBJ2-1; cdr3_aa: CASSRLAGVTNEQFF; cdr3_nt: TGTGCTAGCAGCCGCCTAGCGGGAGTTACCAATGAGCAGTTCTTC
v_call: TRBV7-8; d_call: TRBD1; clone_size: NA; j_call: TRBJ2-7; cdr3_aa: CASSFGGQGTPYEQYF; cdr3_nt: TGTGCCAGCAGCTTTGGAGGACAGGGCACCCCCTACGAGCAGTACTTC
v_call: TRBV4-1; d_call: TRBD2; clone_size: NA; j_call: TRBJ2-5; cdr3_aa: CASSQTSGRLQETQYF; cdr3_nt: TGCGCCAGCAGCCAAACTAGCGGGAGACTTCAAGAGACCCAGTACTTC
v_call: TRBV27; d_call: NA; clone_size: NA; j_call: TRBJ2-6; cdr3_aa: CASSGFLSGANVLTF; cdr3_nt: TGTGCCAGCAGTGGCTTCCTCTCTGGGGCCAACGTCCTGACTTTC
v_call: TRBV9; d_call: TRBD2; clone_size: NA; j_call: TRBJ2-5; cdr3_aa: CASSARTSSETQYF; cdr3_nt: TGTGCCAGCAGCGCCAGGACTAGTTCAGAGACCCAGTACTTC
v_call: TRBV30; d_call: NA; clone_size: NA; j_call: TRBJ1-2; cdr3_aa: CAWSVTVEGYTF; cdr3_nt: TGTGCCTGGAGTGTAACGGTCGAGGGCTACACCTTC
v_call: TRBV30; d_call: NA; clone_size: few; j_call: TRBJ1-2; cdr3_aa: CAWNRDSGYTF; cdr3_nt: TGTGCCTGGAACCGGGACTCTGGCTACACCTTC
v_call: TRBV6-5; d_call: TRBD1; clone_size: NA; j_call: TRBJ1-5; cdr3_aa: CASRGSGTGDQPQHF; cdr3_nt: TGTGCCAGCAGAGGATCCGGGACAGGGGATCAGCCCCAGCATTTT
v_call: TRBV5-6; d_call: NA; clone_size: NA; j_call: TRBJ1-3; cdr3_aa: CASSLSGSGNTIYF; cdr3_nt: TGTGCCAGCAGCTTGTCAGGGTCTGGAAACACCATATATTTT